The 22 T cell receptor beta chains given below trace back to one sample, sequenced in a study of T cells after yellow fever vaccination. Using its own MiXCR run on the 5' RACE reads, TCRdb lists one record per CDR3 protein. The table shows under 300,000 distinct CDR3 sequences, with 6.9% occurring only once. This specimen was CD4+ T cells sorted from PBMCs, taken 15 days after the yellow fever booster vaccination. These receptors were taken from a young man who received the YFV17D yellow fever vaccine.

In its sample, this clonotype was seen many times. The chain carries TRBV5-1 and TRBJ2-3; tentatively, D is TRBD1 (5 bases). The CDR3 is 15 residues long. Between the trimmed V and J ends, which lost 0 bases and 2 bases, there was a span of 10 bases. The germline V gene has CDR1 SGHRS and CDR2 YFSETQ. CDR3 nucleotide sequence: TGCGCCAGCAGCTTGGAGTCGACAGCCACAGATACGCAGTATTTT. This sequence encodes CASSLESTATDTQYF.

The chain couples TRBV9 to TRBJ2-2; TRBD1 matches at 7 bases. The length of the CDR3 is 18 residues. CDR1 and CDR2 from the germline V gene are SGDLS and YYNGEE. The V and J ends lost 3 bases and 0 bases, in that order; junction bases with no gene match: 11. The CDR3 loop reads CASSGSPRDRANTGELFF. For the CDR3, the DNA is TGTGCCAGCAGCGGGAGCCCCCGGGACAGAGCGAACACCGGGGAGCTGTTTTTT.

With respect to this clonotype: One end of the junction is discordant with germline, which a read error may explain. The rearrangement links TRBV4-3 to TRBJ2-3; no clear D gene. The V gene's germline CDR1 is LGHNA and CDR2 YSLEER. The CDR3 is 16 amino acids. DNA for the CDR3: TGCGCCAGCGGCCAAGATAGAAGGTCTAGCACAGATACGCAGTATTTT. Amino acids: CASGQDRRSSTDTQYF.

This clonotype was counted only a few times. The chain joins TRBV19 to TRBJ2-7, with 7 bases identical to TRBD2. This CDR3 contains 12 residues. J lost 3 bases, V lost 10 bases, and 6 bases had no gene match. CDR1 is LNHDA, CDR2 SQIVND, per germline (reference sequence). The CDR3 DNA follows: TGTGCCACCCGGGACTACCACTACGAGCAGTACTTC. Residues: CATRDYHYEQYF.

V is TRBV18 and J is TRBJ2-7; a weak D match, TRBD2 (6 bases). The CDR3 runs to 12 residues. Trimming shortened V by 3 bases and J by 6 bases, and 9 bases separated the two germline ends. Germline V gene sequence: CDR1 KGHSH, CDR2 LQKENI. CDR3 residues: CASSPGLGEQYF. CDR3 nucleotide sequence: TGTGCCAGCTCACCGGGACTGGGCGAGCAGTACTTC.

This chain uses TRBV14 with TRBJ2-3; 8 nucleotides agree with TRBD2. The CDR3 extends over 16 amino acids. The germline gives CDR1 SGHDN, CDR2 FVKESK. J gave up 2 bases and V 4 bases, and 8 bases lay outside the gene matches. CDR3 loop: CASSPFSGTYTDTQYF. The CDR3 DNA follows: TGTGCCAGCAGCCCCTTTAGCGGGACCTACACAGATACGCAGTATTTT.

This chain joins TRBV7-2 and TRBJ2-7, with D perhaps TRBD2 (6 bases). The CDR3 spans 14 residues. The V end lost 2 bases, the J end lost 2 bases, and 10 bases lay between the germline ends. CDR1 and CDR2 (germline): SGHTA, FQGNSA. This CDR3 reads CASSLRTTAYEQYF. CDR3 bases: TGTGCCAGCAGCTTAAGGACTACGGCCTACGAGCAGTACTTC.

This clonotype has ten or more counts. V and J are TRBV5-6 and TRBJ2-7, with 8 positions matching TRBD2. Looked up from germline, CDR1 is SGHDT and CDR2 is YYEEEE. V shed 0 bases and J 7 bases; nucleotides not matched to a gene: 6. The CDR3 consists of 14 residues. CDR3 sequence reads: CASSLVAGTVEQYF. The DNA for the CDR3 is TGTGCCAGCAGCTTGGTAGCGGGAACGGTTGAGCAGTACTTC.

V gene TRBV28 combines with J gene TRBJ1-1; D gene ambiguous. This CDR3 comprises 13 residues. Trimming stripped 3 bases from V and 8 bases from J, with 13 bases between. Germline values: CDR1 MDHEN, CDR2 SYDVKM. The CDR3 sequence is CASSFFKGSEAFF. CDR3 in DNA: TGTGCCAGCAGTTTTTTTAAGGGCAGCGAAGCTTTCTTT.

This clonotype was seen a single time. The chain is built from TRBV5-1 and TRBJ1-2; TRBD1 might be the D (5 bases). CDR1 and CDR2 from the germline V gene are SGHRS and YFSETQ. The CDR3 is 15 residues long. The V and J ends lost 1 base and 5 bases respectively, with 15 bases between them. The CDR3 DNA is TGCGCCAGCAGCTTGACCGGGGCCGCCGGTTATGGCTACACCTTC. This sequence encodes CASSLTGAAGYGYTF.

This clonotype was seen a few times. The chain combines TRBV5-1 with TRBJ2-2; D is perhaps TRBD1 (5 bases). The CDR3 runs to 13 residues. V was trimmed by 3 bases and J by 4 bases, leaving 7 bases between them. Germline V CDR1 and CDR2: SGHRS, YFSETQ. The CDR3 DNA reads as TGCGCCAGCAGCTCCAGGGTCACCGGGGAGCTGTTTTTT. Its translation is CASSSRVTGELFF.

This clonotype was observed a few times. The J gene is TRBJ1-2, the V gene TRBV3-1; 7 positions agree with TRBD1. Unmatched junction bases numbered 12, after V lost 1 base and J lost 4 bases. There are 17 residues in the CDR3. Germline V gene data show CDR1 as LGHDT and CDR2 as YNNKEL (reference sequence). CDR3 sequence reads: CASSQGRGGGAIYGYTF. As DNA, the CDR3 is TGTGCCAGCAGCCAAGGAAGGGGAGGGGGCGCGATCTATGGCTACACCTTC.

The V call is TRBV24-1, the J call TRBJ2-7; D call uncertain. This CDR3 has 12 residues. V lost 3 bases, J lost 6 bases, and 8 bases lay in between. Per the germline V gene, CDR1 is KGHDR and CDR2 is SFDVKD. CDR3 sequence: CATSDVAGEQYF. DNA of the CDR3: TGTGCCACCAGTGATGTAGCCGGCGAGCAGTACTTC.

The table lists this clonotype with a few counts. The chain links TRBV5-1 to TRBJ2-3; D may be TRBD2 (5 bases). CDR1 SGHRS and CDR2 YFSETQ come from the germline V gene. Trimming pared 0 bases from V and 6 bases from J, leaving 20 bases between. This CDR3 is built from 17 residues. Here the CDR3 reads CASSLGRGEAVLDTQYF. Here the CDR3 DNA reads TGCGCCAGCAGCTTGGGCCGGGGAGAGGCGGTCTTGGATACGCAGTATTTT.

In its sample, this clonotype was seen many times. The J gene is TRBJ1-3, the V gene TRBV10-3; unclear D gene. CDR1 ENHRY and CDR2 SYGVKD come from the germline V gene. V was pared by 7 bases and J by 4 bases, with 11 bases between. The CDR3 loop spans 13 amino acids. CDR3: CAIIADPGNTIYF. The CDR3 DNA reads as TGTGCCATCATAGCGGACCCAGGAAACACCATATATTTT.

The chain employs TRBV5-4 and TRBJ2-7, with TRBD2 as a possible D gene (6 bases). The V gene's germline CDR1 is SGHNT and CDR2 YYREEE (reference sequence). The CDR3 spans 15 residues. The V gene lost 4 bases and the J gene lost 4 bases, with 18 bases spanning the gap. Here the CDR3 reads CASSPWGENLYEQYF. CDR3 nucleotides: TGTGCCAGCAGCCCGTGGGGGGAGAACCTTTACGAGCAGTACTTC. The full variable domain, with the rest looked up from reference TRBV5-4 and TRBJ2-7, is ETGVTQSPTHLIKTRGQQVTLRCSSQSGHNTVSWYQQALGQGPQFIFQYYREEENGRGNFPPRFSGLQFPNYSSELNVNALELDDSALYLCASSPWGENLYEQYFGPGTRLTVT.

V and J are TRBV5-1 and TRBJ2-3; 7 positions match TRBD2. Germline lookup yields CDR1 SGHRS and CDR2 YFSETQ. V shed 0 bases and J 4 bases; nucleotides not matched to a gene: 8. The CDR3 extends over 16 amino acids. The DNA for the CDR3 is TGCGCCAGCAGCTTGGCGGCTAGCGGTCTTTCAGATACGCAGTATTTT. Residues: CASSLAASGLSDTQYF.

V usage is TRBV18 and J usage is TRBJ1-1; D is unresolved. Germline V gene lookup returns CDR1 KGHSH and CDR2 LQKENI. V was shortened by 5 bases and J by 6 bases, with 10 bases between the two germline ends. There are 12 residues in the CDR3. The DNA for the CDR3 is TGTGCCAGCTCAGGGGTTTGTCCTGAAGCTTTCTTT. It codes for CASSGVCPEAFF.

In this sample, this clonotype turned up a few times. The chain combines TRBV6-2 or TRBV6-3 with TRBJ1-1, with a tentative D call TRBD1 (5 bases). V was shortened by 4 bases and J by 4 bases, with 10 bases between the two germline ends. Germline CDR1 is MNHEY and CDR2 is SVGEGT. The CDR3 spans 13 residues. CDR3 protein: CASSFGQATEAFF. CDR3 sequence (DNA): TGTGCCAGCAGTTTCGGACAAGCCACTGAAGCTTTCTTT.

This clonotype was observed a few times. The V call is TRBV12-3 or TRBV12-4, the J call TRBJ2-5, with TRBD1 identical over 9 bases. Germline trimming cut 3 bases from V and 5 bases from J; bases unmatched to any gene: 4. The CDR3 runs 14 residues. DNA of the CDR3: TGTGCCAGCAGTTTTACAGGGGGCTACGAGACCCAGTACTTC. Its protein product is CASSFTGGYETQYF.

The CDR3 nucleotides read TGTGCCAGCAGCTTAGCGCAAAACTACGAGCAGTACTTC. It translates to CASSLAQNYEQYF. The V gene is TRBV7-9, the J gene TRBJ2-7; no clear D. The CDR3 length is 13 residues. V lost 0 bases to trimming and J lost 3 bases, with 6 bases between them. Looked up from germline, CDR1 is SEHNR and CDR2 is FQNEAQ (reference sequence). The full variable domain, in which reference TRBV7-9 and TRBJ2-7 provide the parts outside the CDR3, is DTGVSQNPRHKITKRGQNVTFRCDPISEHNRLYWYRQTLGQGPEFLTYFQNEAQLEKSRLLSDRFSAERPKGSFSTLEIQRTEQGDSAMYLCASSLAQNYEQYFGPGTRLTVT.

This clonotype was seen a few times. The chain couples TRBV12-3 or TRBV12-4 to TRBJ1-5; D not resolved. The CDR3 is made up of 16 amino acids. With 3 bases removed from V and 0 bases from J, the gap between germline ends came to 12 bases. CDR3 nucleotide sequence: TGTGCCAGCAGTTTCGAACAGACTTATAGCAATCAGCCCCAGCATTTT. It specifies CASSFEQTYSNQPQHF.